A single sample is the source of the 5 T cell receptor beta chains below, sequenced in a study of early T cells in non-severe SARS-CoV-2 infection. A single record per CDR3 protein comes from TCRdb applying MiXCR to the 5' RACE reads. The sample shows 46,000 or so distinct CDR3 sequences, approximately 13% of them seen only once. The sample comprised whole blood. Receptors originate from an adult who was a healthcare worker with PCR-confirmed SARS-CoV-2 infection or an uninfected control (not recorded which).

This clonotype was recorded many times. The gene calls are TRBV7-9 and TRBJ2-5; 7 nucleotides align to TRBD1. J gave up 3 bases and V 10 bases, and 5 bases lay outside the gene matches. Germline CDR1 is SEHNR and CDR2 is FQNEAQ (reference sequence). The CDR3 sequence is 12 residues long. CDR3 in amino acids: CATSGTEETQYF. The CDR3 DNA reads as TGTGCCACCTCCGGGACAGAAGAGACCCAGTACTTC. Full variable domain (remainder filled in from reference TRBV7-9 and TRBJ2-5): DTGVSQNPRHKITKRGQNVTFRCDPISEHNRLYWYRQTLGQGPEFLTYFQNEAQLEKSRLLSDRFSAERPKGSFSTLEIQRTEQGDSAMYLCATSGTEETQYFGPGTRLLVL.

This clonotype was counted ten times or more. The chain employs TRBV5-1 and TRBJ2-1; 8 nucleotides line up with TRBD1. This CDR3 comprises 15 residues. Trimming cost V 2 bases and J 0 bases; bases outside gene matches: 1. Germline CDR1 and CDR2: SGHRS and YFSETQ. The CDR3 DNA is TGCGCCAGCAGCTTAACAGGGGGCTCCTACAATGAGCAGTTCTTC. Translation: CASSLTGGSYNEQFF.

Only a few counts were recorded for this clonotype. The chain links TRBV6-2 or TRBV6-3 to TRBJ2-7; D is unresolved. The CDR3 loop spans 13 amino acids. Trimming removed 6 bases at V and 2 bases at J, with 11 bases between. CDR1 and CDR2 from the germline V gene are MNHEY and SVGEGT. CDR3 amino acids: CASREDPPYEQYF. The CDR3 nucleotides read TGTGCCAGCAGAGAGGACCCGCCCTACGAGCAGTACTTC.

This clonotype has a handful of counts. V is TRBV2 and J is TRBJ1-5; TRBD1 matches at 10 bases. Trimming removed 5 bases from V and 2 bases from J; junction bases left unmatched: 12. Germline CDR1 is SNHLY and CDR2 is FYNNEI. CDR3 size: 18 residues. The CDR3 nucleotides read TGTGCCAGCAGTACCAGACAGGGGGCGAATCTAGGCAATCAGCCCCAGCATTTT. Translation gives CASSTRQGANLGNQPQHF. Full variable domain (remainder filled in from reference TRBV2 and TRBJ1-5): EPEVTQTPSHQVTQMGQEVILRCVPISNHLYFYWYRQILGQKVEFLVSFYNNEISEKSEIFDDQFSVERPDGSNFTLKIRSTKLEDSAMYFCASSTRQGANLGNQPQHFGDGTRLSIL.

At least ten counts were recorded for this clonotype. The rearrangement joins TRBV6-1 to TRBJ1-1, with TRBD1 as a possible D gene (5 bases). V was trimmed by 5 bases and J by 4 bases, leaving 11 bases between them. The CDR3 spans 13 residues. The germline CDR1 and CDR2 sequences are MNHNS and SASEGT. CDR3 in amino acids: CASSQGFSTEAFF. The CDR3, as DNA: TGTGCCAGCAGTCAGGGATTTAGCACTGAAGCTTTCTTT.